This T cell receptor (beta chain) is drawn from a study of T cells in Graves' hyperthyroidism and ophthalmopathy. Study-level findings and limits: Most thyroid clonotypes expanded above 0.001 appeared in blood too.

This clonotype was detected many times. What it binds is unknown. Patients with uncontrolled infections, other autoimmune diseases, pregnancy or lactation were excluded. The V gene's germline CDR1 is DFQATT and CDR2 SNEGSKA (reference sequence). Trimming left V 3 bases short and J 1 base short, with 11 bases between. The CDR3 extends over 14 amino acids. RNA transcripts served as the template for amplifying TCR beta CDR3 regions. HTBI primers were employed in a first-round RT-PCR of the TCR CDR3. TCRdb re-called the multiplex PCR reads through MiXCR, storing one row per CDR3 protein. Among 500,000 to 600,000 distinct CDR3 sequences listed, over 45% were seen once.

This chain joins TRBV20-1 and TRBJ2-3; tentatively, D is TRBD1 or TRBD2 (5 bases each). Material: peripheral blood or thyroid tissue (not recorded which). The clonotype comes from an adult woman with Graves' disease, either hyperthyroidism or ophthalmopathy (not recorded which). The CDR3 sequence is CSASLRGGTDTQYF. The DNA of the CDR3 is TGCAGTGCTAGTCTCCGAGGGGGCACAGATACGCAGTATTTT.